Below are 5 T cell receptor beta chains sequenced from a single sample in a study of T-cell memory formation after mild COVID-19. TCRdb re-called the 5' RACE reads through MiXCR, storing one row per CDR3 protein. The sample holds some 210,000 distinct CDR3 sequences, approximately 30% seen once. Material for sequencing was PBMCs or a T cell subset sorted from them (not recorded which). Receptors were obtained from an adult woman who had mild COVID-19 (a few samples of this study predate the infection). Cell type and time point are not known.

The chain is built from TRBV3-1 and TRBJ2-1; 8 bases line up with TRBD2. V trimming: 4 bases; J trimming: 7 bases; junction bases outside the gene matches: 6. The CDR3 has 14 residues. Per germline, CDR1 LGHDT and CDR2 YNNKEL (reference sequence). Here the CDR3 reads CASSLSGAFNEQFF. CDR3 DNA sequence: TGTGCCAGCAGCCTTAGCGGGGCTTTTAATGAGCAGTTCTTC.

This clonotype has just a few counts. The chain couples TRBV11-2 to TRBJ2-7, with 9 bases that match TRBD1. Per the germline V gene, CDR1 is SGHAT and CDR2 is FQNNGV. The CDR3 is 14 residues long. Trimming cost V 6 bases and J 0 bases; bases outside gene matches: 3. CDR3 bases: TGTGCCAGCAGTGGGGACAGGGCCTCCTACGAGCAGTACTTC. It encodes CASSGDRASYEQYF.

The V gene is TRBV5-6, the J gene TRBJ2-1; weak D call: TRBD1 (6 bases). The CDR3 contains 15 residues. V lost 4 bases to trimming and J lost 6 bases, with 17 bases between them. CDR1 SGHDT and CDR2 YYEEEE come from the germline V gene. This CDR3 is CASSTDRTPLNEQFF. The CDR3 DNA sequence: TGTGCCAGCAGCACCGACAGGACCCCTCTCAATGAGCAGTTCTTC.

This clonotype was picked up a small number of times. The J gene is TRBJ1-5, the V gene TRBV18, with D perhaps matching TRBD1 (5 bases). The CDR3 is made up of 14 amino acids. Germline loops: CDR1 KGHSH, CDR2 LQKENI. Trimming cost V 6 bases and J 4 bases, with 13 bases left between them. The CDR3 protein is CASSTGTSNQPQHF. DNA for the CDR3: TGTGCCAGCTCGACCGGGACCTCTAATCAGCCCCAGCATTTT.

This chain joins TRBV19 and TRBJ1-1; TRBD1 might be the D (6 bases). Germline CDR1 and CDR2: LNHDA and SQIVND (reference sequence). The CDR3 has 13 amino acids. Trimming removed 3 bases at V and 10 bases at J, with 15 bases between. CDR3 loop: CASSIFGQGSAFF. For the CDR3, the DNA is TGTGCCAGTAGTATCTTTGGGCAGGGGTCAGCTTTCTTT.